Shown below are 27 T cell receptor beta chains from a single sample sequenced in a study of T cell responses to AZD1222 COVID-19 vaccine. Some clones are missing from TCRdb's copy, which holds only in-frame ones; the method was immunoSEQ multiplex PCR. Counted here are 60,000 to 85,000 clones, 60% to 85% occurring once; the ten biggest clones make up 27%. Sequencing used peripheral blood, obtained 28 days after the second dose of the MenACWY control vaccine. These receptors came from an adult who received the MenACWY meningococcal vaccine as a control.

The chain employs TRBV30 and TRBJ1-6; D is undetermined. CDR3 length: 13 amino acids. Trimming took 4 bases from V and 8 from J, leaving 12 bases between them. Germline assignment: CDR1 GTSNPN and CDR2 SVGIG (reference sequence). CDR3 residues: CAWKVELDSPLHF. CDR3 sequence (DNA): TGTGCCTGGAAGGTGGAATTAGATTCACCCCTCCACTTT.

V gene TRBV12-3 or TRBV12-4 combines with J gene TRBJ2-1; D is unresolved. The V end lost 3 bases, the J end lost 5 bases, and 8 bases lay between the germline ends. This CDR3 contains 13 residues. This CDR3 is CASSFRHDNEQFF. The CDR3 DNA reads as TGTGCCAGCAGTTTTCGACACGACAATGAGCAGTTCTTC.

CDR3 in DNA: TGTGCCAGCAGCCCGGGACAGGGAAGCACAGATACGCAGTATTTT. Protein: CASSPGQGSTDTQYF. V and J are TRBV5-6 and TRBJ2-3; 9 bases are shared with TRBD1. The CDR3 is 15 residues long. V shed 4 bases and J 0 bases; nucleotides not matched to a gene: 3. CDR1 and CDR2 (germline): SGHDT, YYEEEE. The entire variable domain, with the rest obtained from reference TRBV5-6 and TRBJ2-3, is as follows: DAGVTQSPTHLIKTRGQQVTLRCSPKSGHDTVSWYQQALGQGPQFIFQYYEEEERQRGNFPDRFSGHQFPNYSSELNVNALLLGDSALYLCASSPGQGSTDTQYFGPGTRLTVL.

The genes are TRBV5-4 and TRBJ1-2; 12 bases map to TRBD1. This CDR3 has 15 amino acids. The germline gives CDR1 SGHNT, CDR2 YYREEE (reference sequence). The junction had 7 bases not matched to a gene; V was cut back by 2 bases and J by 8 bases. The CDR3 region has the DNA TGTGCCAGCAGCTTAGGGGGACAGGGGGCGGGAGGCTACACCTTC. It translates to CASSLGGQGAGGYTF.

The V call is TRBV6-2 or TRBV6-3, the J call TRBJ1-4; 8 nucleotides agree with TRBD1. Germline values: CDR1 MNHEY, CDR2 SVGEGT. The CDR3 spans 18 residues. V trimming: 0 bases; J trimming: 8 bases; junction bases outside the gene matches: 14. The CDR3 sequence is CASSYSELPGQVDEKLFF. CDR3 in DNA: TGTGCCAGCAGTTACTCCGAACTTCCGGGACAGGTTGACGAAAAACTGTTTTTT.

J is TRBJ1-1 and V is TRBV19; D is undetermined. The CDR3 covers 13 residues. Germline CDR1 LNHDA, CDR2 SQIVND (reference sequence). Trimming shortened V by 4 bases and J by 0 bases, and 6 bases separated the two germline ends. The CDR3 region has the DNA TGTGCCAGTAGTAAGGACGTGAACACTGAAGCTTTCTTT. This gives the protein CASSKDVNTEAFF.

The chain has TRBV5-1 and TRBJ2-7; TRBD2 matches 7 bases. The V and J ends lost 6 bases and 0 bases, in that order; junction bases with no gene match: 15. The CDR3 spans 17 residues. Germline V gives CDR1 SGHRS, CDR2 YFSETQ. The CDR3 coding sequence is TGCGCCAGCACCCCGGGGAGGGCGGGCGAATCCTCCTACGAGCAGTACTTC. Amino acids: CASTPGRAGESSYEQYF.

The chain recombines TRBV28 with TRBJ1-2; TRBD1 agrees at 7 bases. V lost 3 bases and J lost 0; bases outside the gene matches: 4. The CDR3 loop spans 15 amino acids. Germline CDR1 and CDR2: MDHEN and SYDVKM. CDR3 sequence: CASSFWDSTNYGYTF. The CDR3 nucleotides are TGTGCCAGCAGTTTTTGGGACAGTACTAACTATGGCTACACCTTC.

The chain recombines TRBV10-2 with TRBJ1-1; 9 bases fit TRBD1. The CDR3 is made up of 14 amino acids. Germline loops: CDR1 WSHSY, CDR2 SAAADI. The junction had 4 bases not matched to a gene; V was cut back by 7 bases and J by 1 base. The CDR3 protein is CASKGQGQNTEAFF. The CDR3 nucleotides read TGCGCCAGCAAGGGACAGGGACAGAACACTGAAGCTTTCTTT.

V gene TRBV5-1 combines with J gene TRBJ2-1; TRBD2 is a possible D gene (6 bases). Germline-derived CDR1 and CDR2 are SGHRS and YFSETQ. The CDR3 is 14 amino acids. The V end lost 3 bases, the J end lost 10 bases, and 17 bases lay between the germline ends. The CDR3 protein is CASSWGDGREEQFF. The CDR3 DNA follows: TGCGCCAGCAGCTGGGGGGACGGCCGAGAGGAGCAGTTCTTC.

CDR3 residues: CASSLSPQNTEAFF. The CDR3 DNA reads as TGTGCCAGCAGCTTGTCCCCCCAAAACACTGAAGCTTTCTTT. The chain carries TRBV7-2 and TRBJ1-1, with no clear D. V was cut by 3 bases and J by 2 bases, with 10 bases left in between. CDR1 is SGHTA and CDR2 is FQGNSA in the germline V gene. The CDR3 loop spans 14 amino acids.

The chain couples TRBV28 to TRBJ2-7; 8 bases line up with TRBD2. The CDR3 consists of 13 residues. The germline CDR1 and CDR2 sequences are MDHEN and SYDVKM. V trimming: 4 bases; J trimming: 6 bases; junction bases outside the gene matches: 5. The CDR3 protein is CASSSPAGGEQYF. CDR3 DNA sequence: TGTGCCAGCAGTTCCCCGGCGGGAGGCGAGCAGTACTTC. Complete variable domain (other parts from reference TRBV28 and TRBJ2-7): DVKVTQSSRYLVKRTGEKVFLECVQDMDHENMFWYRQDPGLGLRLIYFSYDVKMKEKGDIPEGYSVSREKKERFSLILESASTNQTSMYLCASSSPAGGEQYFGPGTRLTVT.

The sample holds one count of this clone. The J gene is TRBJ2-7, the V gene TRBV5-5, with TRBD1 as a possible D gene (5 bases). The V gene lost 0 bases and the J gene lost 4 bases, with 11 bases spanning the gap. CDR1 is SGHKS and CDR2 is YYEKEE in the germline V gene (reference sequence). This CDR3 is 14 amino acids long. In DNA form, the CDR3 reads TGTGCCAGCAGCTTGGCCATCGACAGATACGAGCAGTACTTC. Protein sequence: CASSLAIDRYEQYF.

The chain employs TRBV6-5 and TRBJ2-3; TRBD2 might be the D (5 bases). The germline V gene has CDR1 MNHEY and CDR2 SVGAGI. This CDR3 has 13 residues. Trimming took 2 bases from V and 5 from J, leaving 8 bases between them. The CDR3 region has the DNA TGTGCCAGCAGTTACGGTAGCGAAGATACGCAGTATTTT. It is translated as CASSYGSEDTQYF.

V is TRBV7-9 and J is TRBJ2-7, with TRBD2 identical over 7 bases. Trimming cost V 5 bases and J 5 bases; bases outside gene matches: 12. The CDR3 is made up of 15 amino acids. Per germline, CDR1 SEHNR and CDR2 FQNEAQ (reference sequence). CDR3 nucleotides: TGTGCCAGCAGCGGAGGTGTCCGGACTAGTAACGAGCAGTACTTC. Amino acid sequence: CASSGGVRTSNEQYF.

This chain connects TRBV12-5 to TRBJ1-5, with 10 bases that match TRBD1. The germline V gene encodes CDR1 LGHNT and CDR2 FRNRAP. This CDR3 is 16 amino acids long. The V segment lost 6 bases and the J segment 2 bases; nucleotides outside the gene matches: 7. The CDR3 region has the DNA TGTGCTAGTGGCACATCCGGGACAGGGGGCAATCAGCCCCAGCATTTT. Residues: CASGTSGTGGNQPQHF.

The V gene is TRBV10-2, the J gene TRBJ2-1; possibly TRBD2 for D (6 bases). Trimming removed 8 bases from V and 7 bases from J, with 18 bases in between. In germline, CDR1 is WSHSY, CDR2 SAAADI. The CDR3 contains 14 residues. CDR3: CASFDSKGRNEQFF. DNA of the CDR3: TGCGCCAGCTTTGACAGCAAAGGGAGGAATGAGCAGTTCTTC.

V gene TRBV5-6 combines with J gene TRBJ2-2; 10 nucleotides agree with TRBD1. CDR1 is SGHDT, CDR2 YYEEEE, per germline. Germline trimming cut 3 bases from V and 0 bases from J; bases unmatched to any gene: 2. CDR3 length: 16 residues. CDR3 protein: CASSYDRGPNTGELFF. The CDR3 bases are TGTGCCAGCAGCTACGACAGGGGGCCGAACACCGGGGAGCTGTTTTTT.

This rearrangement joins TRBV7-9 to TRBJ2-1; TRBD2 matches 9 bases. V dropped 5 bases and J dropped 3; count of bases not matched to a gene: 8. CDR1 is SEHNR, CDR2 FQNEAQ, per germline (reference sequence). The CDR3 sequence is 16 residues long. This CDR3 reads CASSPLGSGSYNEQFF. CDR3 in DNA: TGTGCCAGCAGCCCCCTGGGTAGCGGGAGCTACAATGAGCAGTTCTTC.

The chain combines TRBV5-1 with TRBJ2-3; the match to TRBD2 covers 10 bases. Germline V gene lookup returns CDR1 SGHRS and CDR2 YFSETQ. The CDR3 is made up of 16 amino acids. Trimming at V came to 0 bases and at J to 2 bases, leaving 3 bases not matched to a gene. CDR3 sequence: CASSLASGGATDTQYF. The CDR3, as DNA: TGCGCCAGCAGCTTGGCTAGCGGGGGTGCCACAGATACGCAGTATTTT.

This chain uses TRBV19 with TRBJ2-5; possibly TRBD2 for D (5 bases). Per germline, CDR1 LNHDA and CDR2 SQIVND (reference sequence). The CDR3 contains 14 residues. Between the trimmed V and J ends, which lost 4 bases and 1 base, there was a span of 10 bases. This chain's CDR3 is CASSRGGGQETQYF. CDR3 nucleotides: TGTGCCAGTAGTAGAGGAGGAGGCCAAGAGACCCAGTACTTC. Full variable domain (remainder filled in from reference TRBV19 and TRBJ2-5): DGGITQSPKYLFRKEGQNVTLSCEQNLNHDAMYWYRQDPGQGLRLIYYSQIVNDFQKGDIAEGYSVSREKKESFPLTVTSAQKNPTAFYLCASSRGGGQETQYFGPGTRLLVL.

This clone is a singleton in its sample. The chain joins TRBV9 to TRBJ2-2; D is uncertain. V was clipped by 5 bases and J by 8 bases, with 10 bases between them. Germline-derived CDR1 and CDR2 are SGDLS and YYNGEE. This CDR3 comprises 12 residues. The CDR3 loop is CASRIDEGELFF. In nucleotides, the CDR3 is TGTGCCAGCAGAATTGACGAGGGGGAGCTGTTTTTT.

The chain recombines TRBV7-9 with TRBJ1-4; TRBD1 aligns across 8 bases. In germline, CDR1 is SEHNR, CDR2 FQNEAQ (reference sequence). The V segment lost 5 bases and the J segment 3 bases; nucleotides outside the gene matches: 14. This CDR3 is 18 amino acids long. The CDR3 reads CASSLGTGSNFANEKLFF. CDR3 coding DNA: TGTGCCAGCAGCCTCGGGACAGGTTCGAATTTCGCTAATGAAAAACTGTTTTTT.

This chain joins TRBV5-1 and TRBJ2-5, with 8 bases fitting TRBD1. The germline CDR1 and CDR2 sequences are SGHRS and YFSETQ. The CDR3 totals 14 residues. Trimming took 3 bases from V and 5 from J; bases not matched to a gene: 6. CDR3 loop: CASSWGQAGETQYF. The CDR3 nucleotides read TGCGCCAGCAGCTGGGGACAGGCAGGGGAGACCCAGTACTTC.

The chain recombines TRBV6-1 with TRBJ2-4; D uncertain. Germline loops: CDR1 MNHNS, CDR2 SASEGT. The CDR3 is 15 residues long. Trimming took off 1 base at V and 7 bases at J, with 14 bases between the two ends. The CDR3 sequence is CASSEDVGIWNIQYF. The CDR3 region has the DNA TGTGCCAGCAGTGAAGACGTGGGGATCTGGAACATTCAGTACTTC.

The chain combines TRBV27 with TRBJ1-6; D is unclear. Germline V CDR1 and CDR2: MNHEY, SMNVEV (reference sequence). The CDR3 has 14 amino acids. V lost 6 bases and J lost 8, with 14 bases in between. CDR3 residues: CASRNGLRDSPLHF. The DNA of the CDR3 is TGTGCCAGCAGAAATGGGCTTAGGGATTCACCCCTCCACTTT.

About this clone: This CDR3 is also generated by other DNA sequences in the sample. The J gene is TRBJ1-1, the V gene TRBV19; maybe TRBD1 (5 bases). Deletions cut 3 bases from V and 5 bases from J, with 10 bases between. The CDR3 spans 13 residues. Germline V gives CDR1 LNHDA, CDR2 SQIVND (reference sequence). The CDR3 sequence is CASSILGGTEAFF. The CDR3 nucleotides read TGTGCCAGTAGTATTCTGGGGGGTACTGAAGCTTTCTTT.